The 23 T cell receptor beta chains listed next were all sequenced from one sample in a study of cytotoxic CD8 clonotypes in ibrutinib-treated CLL. This table comes from immunoSEQ multiplex PCR, and its TCRdb copy is limited to in-frame clones, with some not included. The sample yields some 50,000 clones, approximately 60% seen once. This sample comprised PBMCs, obtained after 24 months of ibrutinib treatment. All receptors derive from a human donor with chronic lymphocytic leukemia.

On this clone itself: One end of the junction varies from germline; a read error may be responsible. This chain connects TRBV13 to TRBJ1-1; 8 bases line up with TRBD1. The CDR3 runs to 13 residues. Looked up from germline, CDR1 is PRHDT and CDR2 is FYEKMQ (reference sequence). Written as DNA, the CDR3 is TGTGCCAGCAGCATAGGACAGGGTACTGAAGCTTTCTTT. Protein product: CASSIGQGTEAFF.

This clone was seen a single time. The chain links TRBV5-4 to TRBJ2-3; D could derive from TRBD1 or TRBD2 (5 bases each). V shed 4 bases and J shed 2 bases, with 14 bases lying between them. The CDR3 is 15 amino acids. Germline V lookup: CDR1 SGHNT, CDR2 YYREEE (reference sequence). The CDR3, as DNA: TGTGCCAGCAGCCTAACACCGGGGCCCACAGATACGCAGTATTTT. This translates into CASSLTPGPTDTQYF.

The rearrangement links TRBV4-2 to TRBJ2-3, with 8 bases that match TRBD1. The ends lost 1 base at V and 1 base at J; junction bases unmatched: 1. The CDR3 runs to 15 residues. Germline loops: CDR1 LGHNA, CDR2 YNFKEQ. CDR3 protein: CASSQVGQGTDTQYF. CDR3 nucleotide sequence: TGTGCCAGCAGCCAAGTGGGACAGGGCACAGATACGCAGTATTTT.

Here the CDR3 reads CASSLIRANYGYTF. CDR3 DNA: TGTGCCAGCAGTTTGATCAGGGCAAACTATGGCTACACCTTC. The chain employs TRBV28 and TRBJ1-2; a possible D gene is TRBD1 (5 bases). This CDR3 comprises 14 residues. V lost 3 bases to trimming and J lost 2 bases, with 10 bases between them. The germline CDR1 and CDR2 sequences are MDHEN and SYDVKM.

The chain employs TRBV7-9 and TRBJ2-1; no reliable D call. The length of the CDR3 is 11 residues. Trimming stripped 5 bases from V and 7 bases from J, with 6 bases between. The germline V gene encodes CDR1 SEHNR and CDR2 FQNEAQ (reference sequence). CDR3 loop: CASSPRNEQFF. The CDR3 DNA reads TGTGCCAGCAGCCCACGAAATGAGCAGTTCTTC. The full variable domain, its missing parts supplied by reference TRBV7-9 and TRBJ2-1, is DTGVSQNPRHKITKRGQNVTFRCDPISEHNRLYWYRQTLGQGPEFLTYFQNEAQLEKSRLLSDRFSAERPKGSFSTLEIQRTEQGDSAMYLCASSPRNEQFFGPGTRLTVL.

This clone was found a few times. The gene calls are TRBV27 and TRBJ2-5, with TRBD2 matching over 9 bases. Germline V lookup: CDR1 MNHEY, CDR2 SMNVEV (reference sequence). V shed 4 bases and J 4 bases; nucleotides not matched to a gene: 4. This CDR3 region has 14 residues. CDR3 loop: CASSSRLAAETQYF. The CDR3 DNA follows: TGTGCCAGCAGTTCACGACTAGCGGCAGAGACCCAGTACTTC.

The CDR3 is CASQFSRNTEAFF. The CDR3 coding sequence is TGTGCCAGCCAGTTCAGCAGGAACACTGAAGCTTTCTTT. V usage is TRBV6-5 and J usage is TRBJ1-1; D gene ambiguous. Germline V CDR1 and CDR2: MNHEY, SVGAGI. Trimming left V 8 bases short and J 1 base short, with 11 bases between. This CDR3 contains 13 residues.

The V gene is TRBV6-6, the J gene TRBJ1-1; D remains ambiguous. Looked up from germline, CDR1 is MNHNY and CDR2 is SVGAGI (reference sequence). This CDR3 region has 12 residues. V was shortened by 5 bases and J by 5 bases, with 9 bases between the two germline ends. This chain's CDR3 is CASSRDWTEAFF. The CDR3 DNA reads TGTGCCAGCAGTAGAGACTGGACTGAAGCTTTCTTT.

This clone has just one count. The chain is built from TRBV2 and TRBJ1-1, with D perhaps matching TRBD1 (5 bases). The germline CDR1 and CDR2 sequences are SNHLY and FYNNEI. V gave up 7 bases and J gave up 3 bases, with 9 bases separating them. The CDR3 extends over 12 amino acids. CDR3: CASNWGYTEAFF. CDR3 sequence (DNA): TGTGCCAGCAATTGGGGGTACACTGAAGCTTTCTTT.

The V call is TRBV5-1, the J call TRBJ2-6; no reliable D call. There are 13 residues in the CDR3. The V end lost 5 bases, the J end lost 0 bases, and 3 bases lay between the germline ends. Germline V CDR1 and CDR2: SGHRS, YFSETQ. Here the CDR3 reads CASSPSGANVLTF. The DNA of the CDR3 is TGCGCCAGCAGTCCCTCTGGGGCCAACGTCCTGACTTTC.

This rearrangement joins TRBV11-3 to TRBJ2-1; D gene uncertain. V was cut by 3 bases and J by 5 bases, with 11 bases left in between. In germline, CDR1 is SGHNT, CDR2 YENEEA. The CDR3 is made up of 14 amino acids. The CDR3 nucleotides read TGTGCCAGCAGCTTCTCTCCAACCCACAATGAGCAGTTCTTC. It is translated as CASSFSPTHNEQFF. The full variable domain, its missing parts supplied by reference TRBV11-3 and TRBJ2-1, is EAGVVQSPRYKIIEKKQPVAFWCNPISGHNTLYWYLQNLGQGPELLIRYENEEAVDDSQLPKDRFSAERLKGVDSTLKIQPAELGDSAVYLCASSFSPTHNEQFFGPGTRLTVL.

The V gene is TRBV7-9, the J gene TRBJ1-2; possibly TRBD1 for D (5 bases). CDR1 is SEHNR and CDR2 is FQNEAQ in the germline V gene (reference sequence). V lost 0 bases to trimming and J lost 6 bases, with 14 bases between them. This CDR3 comprises 15 residues. CDR3 in DNA: TGTGCCAGCAGCTTAGCCAGGGCCGATAGTCATGGCTACACCTTC. It encodes CASSLARADSHGYTF. The full variable domain, completed using reference TRBV7-9 and TRBJ1-2, is DTGVSQNPRHKITKRGQNVTFRCDPISEHNRLYWYRQTLGQGPEFLTYFQNEAQLEKSRLLSDRFSAERPKGSFSTLEIQRTEQGDSAMYLCASSLARADSHGYTFGSGTRLTVV.

In its sample, this clone was seen a few times. V and J are TRBV27 and TRBJ1-2, with TRBD1 identical over 8 bases. The germline V gene has CDR1 MNHEY and CDR2 SMNVEV (reference sequence). The V gene end was trimmed by 6 bases and the J gene end by 8 bases; junction bases not matched to a gene: 8. This CDR3 has 13 amino acids. The CDR3, as DNA: TGTGCCAGCAGGGGGACAGGAGAGGGGGGCTACACCTTC. Its translation is CASRGTGEGGYTF.

This clone came up a few times. This chain connects TRBV5-4 to TRBJ2-1; D perhaps matches TRBD1 (8 bases). This CDR3 contains 15 residues. Germline values: CDR1 SGHNT, CDR2 YYREEE (reference sequence). Trimming took off 10 bases at V and 8 bases at J, with 25 bases between the two ends. CDR3 bases: TGTGCCGTCCTATCAGCGGGACAGGTCTCCTATGAGCAGTTCTTC. Translating it yields CAVLSAGQVSYEQFF.

This clone occurred a few times. J is TRBJ1-6 and V is TRBV9; perhaps TRBD1 as D (6 bases). The CDR3 has 16 residues. The V end was cut by 3 bases, the J end by 8 bases, with 18 bases between. Germline lookup yields CDR1 SGDLS and CDR2 YYNGEE. The CDR3, as DNA: TGTGCCAGCAGCGCCTACCGTGACAGGCTGTATTCACCCCTCCACTTT. It yields the protein CASSAYRDRLYSPLHF.

The chain uses TRBV27 and TRBJ1-1; D remains unclear. V was clipped by 0 bases and J by 1 base, with 6 bases between them. The CDR3 extends over 14 amino acids. Germline values: CDR1 MNHEY, CDR2 SMNVEV (reference sequence). CDR3 sequence: CASSLSIANTEAFF. In DNA, the CDR3 is TGTGCCAGCAGTTTATCTATCGCGAACACTGAAGCTTTCTTT.

The chain has TRBV27 and TRBJ1-5, with D possibly being TRBD1 (6 bases). CDR3 size: 15 residues. V was clipped by 3 bases and J by 4 bases, with 13 bases between them. Germline CDR1 MNHEY, CDR2 SMNVEV (reference sequence). The CDR3 sequence: CASSLGSGENQPQHF. CDR3 nucleotides: TGTGCCAGCAGTTTGGGTTCAGGGGAAAATCAGCCCCAGCATTTT.

The rearrangement uses TRBV7-8 and TRBJ2-7; D may be TRBD2 (6 bases). V was pared by 2 bases and J by 0 bases, with 11 bases between. The CDR3 has 15 amino acids. Looked up from germline, CDR1 is SGHVS and CDR2 is FQNEAQ. Written as DNA, the CDR3 is TGTGCCAGCAGCTTAATGGCGGGACTCTCCTACGAGCAGTACTTC. It specifies CASSLMAGLSYEQYF.

The chain has TRBV10-3 and TRBJ1-2; 7 positions agree with TRBD1. Per the germline V gene, CDR1 is ENHRY and CDR2 is SYGVKD. CDR3 size: 12 residues. J gave up 7 bases and V 6 bases, and 5 bases lay outside the gene matches. The CDR3 coding sequence is TGTGCCATCAGGGACAGGCTGGGTGGCTACACCTTC. Translated, it gives CAIRDRLGGYTF.

The V gene is TRBV5-4, the J gene TRBJ2-7; 8 bases match TRBD1. The germline V gene encodes CDR1 SGHNT and CDR2 YYREEE (reference sequence). CDR3 size: 15 residues. Trimming at V came to 3 bases and at J to 9 bases, leaving 14 bases not matched to a gene. CDR3 protein: CASSSPGQDPLRQYV. CDR3 bases: TGTGCCAGCAGCTCACCGGGACAGGACCCTCTACGGCAGTACGTC.

V usage is TRBV11-3 and J usage is TRBJ2-3, with TRBD1 identical over 9 bases. CDR3 size: 15 residues. J lost 2 bases, V lost 3 bases, and 3 bases had no gene match. CDR1 SGHNT and CDR2 YENEEA come from the germline V gene. The CDR3 loop is CASSFGTGFTDTQYF. The CDR3 DNA sequence: TGTGCCAGCAGCTTTGGGACAGGGTTCACAGATACGCAGTATTTT.

This clone was picked up a small number of times. The CDR3 DNA is TGCGCCAGCAGCTTTGGGGAGGTCACCGGGGAGCTGTTTTTT. Residues: CASSFGEVTGELFF. This sequence joins TRBV5-1 and TRBJ2-2; possible D gene TRBD2, 6 bases. Looked up from germline, CDR1 is SGHRS and CDR2 is YFSETQ. V was clipped by 2 bases and J by 4 bases, with 9 bases between them. The CDR3 is made up of 14 amino acids.

This clone was seen only a few times. V is TRBV5-6 and J is TRBJ2-3; 7 bases match TRBD2. CDR1 and CDR2 from the germline V gene are SGHDT and YYEEEE. The CDR3 totals 16 residues. Trimming removed 1 base from V and 0 bases from J; junction bases left unmatched: 5. Here the CDR3 reads CASSLKGGSSTDTQYF. The CDR3, as DNA: TGTGCCAGCAGCTTGAAGGGAGGGAGCAGCACAGATACGCAGTATTTT.